This T cell receptor (beta chain) came from a study of neurological immune-mediated disorders. The making of cDNA relied on 5'RACE with 10-nucleotide random UMIs. Each CDR3 protein gets one entry after TCRdb re-called the 5' RACE reads with MiXCR. In the table there are about 70,000 distinct CDR3 sequences, about 3% of which are singletons. 2 million unsorted PBMCs were stored in RNAlater at -80 °C before RNA extraction. Ten or more counts support this clonotype. Its antigen is still unknown. Regarding the study as a whole: Multiple sclerosis was found to have the least TCR clonal expansion, below healthy controls, and HTLV-1-associated myelopathy the most. Phylogenetic analysis grouped 18 of 34 multiple sclerosis patients' repertoires together, suggesting a possible repertoire signature.

The material sequenced was PBMCs. This clonotype was obtained from a woman between 50 and 59 years old with multiple sclerosis.

CDR3 in DNA: TGCGCCAGCAGCCGAGCCGCGGTTGCAGCTGAAGCTTTCTTT. It translates to CASSRAAVAAEAFF. The rearrangement uses TRBV5-1 and TRBJ1-1; D uncertain. The germline V and J ends were trimmed by 4 bases and 6 bases, with 16 bases remaining between them. Germline V lookup: CDR1 SGHRS, CDR2 YFSETQ. This CDR3 region has 14 residues.